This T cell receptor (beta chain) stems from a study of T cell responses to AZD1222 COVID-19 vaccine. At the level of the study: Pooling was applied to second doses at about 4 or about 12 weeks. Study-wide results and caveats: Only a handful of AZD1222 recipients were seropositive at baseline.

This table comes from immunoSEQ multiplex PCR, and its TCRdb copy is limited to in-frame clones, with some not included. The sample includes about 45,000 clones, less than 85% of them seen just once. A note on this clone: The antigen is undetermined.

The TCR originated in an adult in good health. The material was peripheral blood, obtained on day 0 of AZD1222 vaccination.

The CDR3 region has the DNA TGTGCCAGCAGTAATCCCCAAGGGAAAGCTTTCTTT. As protein: CASSNPQGKAFF. The V and J genes are TRBV12-3 or TRBV12-4 and TRBJ1-1; D uncertain. The V and J ends lost 5 bases and 9 bases respectively, with 13 bases between them. The CDR3 is 12 residues long.